A selection of T cell receptor beta chains follows, all from one sample in a study of T cell responses to AZD1222 COVID-19 vaccine. Some clones are missing from TCRdb's copy, which holds only in-frame ones; the method was immunoSEQ multiplex PCR. The repertoire includes 200,000 to 250,000 clones, roughly 94% of them detected once, and around 1.7% sits in the top ten. Sequenced material: peripheral blood, taken 28 days after the second dose of the MenACWY control vaccine. These TCRs come from an adult who received the MenACWY meningococcal vaccine as a control. Each CDR3 is given with its conserved first and last residue. Each record gives: D gene, V gene, J gene, clone size, CDR3 DNA, CDR3 protein. A D gene is named only where the DNA matches it firmly. Only some rows state a clone size, as once, few, many or a class for expanded clones.

-	TRBV28	TRBJ1-2	-	TGTGCCAGCAGCCTGGGACGGCTCTATGGCTACACCTTC	CASSLGRLYGYTF
TRBD1	TRBV24-1	TRBJ2-7	-	TGTGCCACCAGTGACCCGACAGGGATCGAGCAGTACTTC	CATSDPTGIEQYF
-	TRBV18	TRBJ2-7	-	TGTGCCAGCTCACCGGGGACGTCCCCCTACGAGCAGTACTTC	CASSPGTSPYEQYF
-	TRBV19	TRBJ1-5	-	TGTGCCAGTAGTATCCTGGGGGGGGCCCACGTTAGTGGCAATCAGCCCCAGCATTTT	CASSILGGAHVSGNQPQHF
-	TRBV6-5	TRBJ2-7	-	TGTGCCAGCAGTAGACAGCCCTCCTACGAGCAGTACTTC	CASSRQPSYEQYF
-	TRBV29-1	TRBJ1-1	-	TGCAGCGTTGAAGTGGTGGAGGGCACTGAAGCTTTCTTT	CSVEVVEGTEAFF
-	TRBV9	TRBJ1-2	-	TGTGCCAGCAGCGTAGAGGACAGATATGGCTACACCTTC	CASSVEDRYGYTF
-	TRBV7-8	TRBJ1-3	-	TGTGCCAGCAGCTTAGGGCTTAGTTTCCCCTCTGGAAACACCATATATTTT	CASSLGLSFPSGNTIYF
TRBD2	TRBV18	TRBJ2-1	-	TGTGCCAGCTCACCGGGACTAGCGGGCGCTGGGTACAATGAGCAGTTCTTC	CASSPGLAGAGYNEQFF
TRBD2	TRBV7-9	TRBJ2-7	-	TGTGCCAGCAGCTTACTAGCGGGGGAAGGCGAGCAGTACTTC	CASSLLAGEGEQYF
TRBD2	TRBV19	TRBJ2-7	-	TGTGCCAGTAGCACATACTCCGGGACTAGCGCCTACGAGCAGTACTTC	CASSTYSGTSAYEQYF
-	TRBV5-6	TRBJ1-1	-	TGTGCCAGCAGCTTGGCCGGGGGCGGGATCACTGAAGCTTTCTTT	CASSLAGGGITEAFF
-	TRBV6-5	TRBJ2-7	-	TGTGCCAGCAGTCCGACTTCCACCTACGAGCAGTACTTC	CASSPTSTYEQYF
-	TRBV5-6	TRBJ1-3	-	TGTGCCAGCAGCTTGGCCCGAACACGGTTAGGAAACACCATATATTTT	CASSLARTRLGNTIYF
-	TRBV3-1/TRBV3-2	TRBJ2-1	-	TGTGCCAGCAGCCAACTCTCTGAGCAGTTCTTC	CASSQLSEQFF
-	TRBV6-4	TRBJ2-1	-	TGTGCCAGCAGTGACACAGTAGAGACGAATGAGCAGTTCTTC	CASSDTVETNEQFF
TRBD1	TRBV6-6	TRBJ1-5	-	TGTGCCAGCAGTCAGGACTCGGGACAGTTTAGCAATCAGCCCCAGCATTTT	CASSQDSGQFSNQPQHF
TRBD1	TRBV27	TRBJ2-3	-	TGTGCCAGCAGTCCAGGGGGCTTGAGCACAGATACGCAGTATTTT	CASSPGGLSTDTQYF
-	TRBV9	TRBJ1-1	-	TGTGCCAGCAGCGTGGTGGGAGCGAACACTGAAGCTTTCTTT	CASSVVGANTEAFF
-	TRBV27	TRBJ2-7	-	TGTGCCAGCAGTTTCGGGCAGGGTACCTACGAGCAGTACTTC	CASSFGQGTYEQYF
TRBD1	TRBV19	TRBJ1-2	-	TGTGCCAGTAGTCCCGACAGGGTGGACTATGGCTACACCTTC	CASSPDRVDYGYTF
-	TRBV7-2	TRBJ1-3	few	TGTGCCAGCAGCCCGGACCCCCTCGGGAACACCATATATTTT	CASSPDPLGNTIYF
-	TRBV7-2	TRBJ1-1	-	TGTGCCAGCAGCCCAGAGACAAAAACCACTGAAGCTTTCTTT	CASSPETKTTEAFF
TRBD2	TRBV9	TRBJ2-3	-	TGTGCCAGCAGCGAGACTAGCGGGGGCCTCACAGATACGCAGTATTTT	CASSETSGGLTDTQYF
-	TRBV5-6	TRBJ1-1	-	TGTGCCAGCAGCGGAAGTTACAAGAACACTGAAGCTTTCTTT	CASSGSYKNTEAFF